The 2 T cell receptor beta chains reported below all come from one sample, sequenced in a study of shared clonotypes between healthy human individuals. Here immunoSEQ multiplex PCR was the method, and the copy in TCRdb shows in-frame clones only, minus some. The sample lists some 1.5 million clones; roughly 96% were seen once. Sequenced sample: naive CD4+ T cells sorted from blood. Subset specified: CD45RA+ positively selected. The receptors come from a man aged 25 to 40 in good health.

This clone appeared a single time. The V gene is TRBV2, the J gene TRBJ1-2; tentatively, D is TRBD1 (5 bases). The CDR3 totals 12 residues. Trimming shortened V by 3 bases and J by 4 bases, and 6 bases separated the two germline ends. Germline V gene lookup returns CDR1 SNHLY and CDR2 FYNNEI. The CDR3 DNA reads TGTGCCAGCAGTGATGACAGCTATGGCTACACCTTC. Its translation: CASSDDSYGYTF.

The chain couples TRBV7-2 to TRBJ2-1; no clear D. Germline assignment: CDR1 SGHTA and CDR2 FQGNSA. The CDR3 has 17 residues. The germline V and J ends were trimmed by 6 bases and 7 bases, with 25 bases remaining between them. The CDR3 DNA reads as TGTGCCAGCAGATCAGACATAACCCACCGAACACGGAATGAGCAGTTCTTC. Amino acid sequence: CASRSDITHRTRNEQFF. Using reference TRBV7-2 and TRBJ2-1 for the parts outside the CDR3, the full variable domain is GAGVSQSPSNKVTEKGKDVELRCDPISGHTALYWYRQSLGQGLEFLIYFQGNSAPDKSGLPSDRFSAERTGGSVSTLTIQRTQQEDSAVYLCASRSDITHRTRNEQFFGPGTRLTVL.